This T cell receptor beta chain appears in the sequencing data of a study of blood T cell repertoires in COVID-19. Looking at the study overall: Samples representing acute and convalescent COVID-19 were sourced from the United States, Italy and Spain. Nucleic acid was either cDNA or gDNA, and it came from T cells, B-cell-depleted T cells, or PBMCs.

As originally analysed: The assay estimated nucleated cells by amplifying reference gene primers. Profiled with immunoSEQ multiplex PCR; TCRdb holds only in-frame clones, not every one. V, J and clone size are taken as reported in that table, and D and trimming were inferred from the DNA itself. The sample carries around 300,000 clones, roughly 89% recorded once. The CDR3 is 15 residues long. The V segment lost 7 bases and the J segment 4 bases; nucleotides outside the gene matches: 11. Germline loops: CDR1 SEHNR, CDR2 FQNEAQ (reference sequence). The receptor comes from a woman aged 40 to 55 who had recovered from COVID-19. What was sequenced was peripheral blood. The V gene is TRBV7-9, the J gene TRBJ2-3; 7 nucleotides align to TRBD2. The CDR3 nucleotides are TGTGCCAGCACCCAGTCCCGCGGGAGCGCAGATACGCAGTATTTT. The encoded protein is CASTQSRGSADTQYF. Combining the CDR3 with reference TRBV7-9 and TRBJ2-3 gives the whole variable domain DTGVSQNPRHKITKRGQNVTFRCDPISEHNRLYWYRQTLGQGPEFLTYFQNEAQLEKSRLLSDRFSAERPKGSFSTLEIQRTEQGDSAMYLCASTQSRGSADTQYFGPGTRLTVL.